This TCR beta chain was captured in a study of graft-versus-host responses after intestinal transplantation. Study-level information: All recipients got anti-thymocyte globulin induction, then tacrolimus and steroids for 3 to 4 years.

Concerning this clone: The antigen is undetermined.

After removal of 7 bases from V and 3 bases from J, the junction contained 5 bases not matched to a gene. Germline assignment: CDR1 LGHNT and CDR2 FRNRAP. The CDR3 is made up of 14 amino acids. Study observations and caveats: Patients who carried graft-donor T cell macrochimerism also had high graft-versus-host to host-versus-graft clonal ratios in their allografts.

TCRdb's table, derived via immunoSEQ multiplex PCR, lists solely in-frame clones and lacks some. The table lists tens of thousands of clones, 88% of them singletons, with about 0.27% in the top ten. The sample here was unstimulated CD4+ T cells sorted from spleen or lymph node cells, taken before transplant. The chain links TRBV12-5 to TRBJ1-4, with 7 bases fitting TRBD1. This TCR derives from a human donor who was the organ donor for an intestinal transplant. In DNA, the CDR3 is TGTGCTAGTGCCCCGGGACAGTCTAATGAAAAACTGTTTTTT. It specifies CASAPGQSNEKLFF.